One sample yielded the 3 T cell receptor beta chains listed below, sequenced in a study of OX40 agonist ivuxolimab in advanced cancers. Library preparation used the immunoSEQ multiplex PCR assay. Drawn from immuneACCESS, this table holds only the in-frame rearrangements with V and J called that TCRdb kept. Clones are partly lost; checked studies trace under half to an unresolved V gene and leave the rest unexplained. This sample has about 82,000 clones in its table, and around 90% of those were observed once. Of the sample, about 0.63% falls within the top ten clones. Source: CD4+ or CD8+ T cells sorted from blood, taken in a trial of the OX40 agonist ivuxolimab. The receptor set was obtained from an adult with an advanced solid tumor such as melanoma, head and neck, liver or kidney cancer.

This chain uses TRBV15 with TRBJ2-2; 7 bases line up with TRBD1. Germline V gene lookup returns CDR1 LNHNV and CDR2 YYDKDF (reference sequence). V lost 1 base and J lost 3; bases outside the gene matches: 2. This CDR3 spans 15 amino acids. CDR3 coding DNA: TGTGCCACCAGCAGAGGAGACAGGGACACCGGGGAGCTGTTTTTT. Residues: CATSRGDRDTGELFF. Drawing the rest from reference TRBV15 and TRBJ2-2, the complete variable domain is DAMVIQNPRYQVTQFGKPVTLSCSQTLNHNVMYWYQQKSSQAPKLLFHYYDKDFNNEADTPDNFQSRRPNTSFCFLDIRSPGLGDTAMYLCATSRGDRDTGELFFGEGSRLTVL.

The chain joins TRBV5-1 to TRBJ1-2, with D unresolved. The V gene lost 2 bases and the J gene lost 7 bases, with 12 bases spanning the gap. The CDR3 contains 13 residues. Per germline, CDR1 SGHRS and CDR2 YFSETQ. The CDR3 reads CASSLESRGGYTF. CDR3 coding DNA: TGCGCCAGCAGCTTAGAATCTCGGGGTGGCTACACCTTC. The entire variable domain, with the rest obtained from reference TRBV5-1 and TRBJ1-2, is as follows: KAGVTQTPRYLIKTRGQQVTLSCSPISGHRSVSWYQQTPGQGLQFLFEYFSETQRNKGNFPGRFSGRQFSNSRSEMNVSTLELGDSALYLCASSLESRGGYTFGSGTRLTVV.

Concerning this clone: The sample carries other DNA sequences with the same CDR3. In DNA, the CDR3 is TGTGCCAGCCGGGAGGAGGGGGGCGAAAAACTGTTTTTT. Its translation: CASREEGGEKLFF. The chain couples TRBV6-1 to TRBJ1-4; perhaps TRBD1 as D (6 bases). Trimming left V 8 bases short and J 8 bases short, with 15 bases between. The CDR3 spans 13 residues. The germline CDR1 and CDR2 sequences are MNHNS and SASEGT.